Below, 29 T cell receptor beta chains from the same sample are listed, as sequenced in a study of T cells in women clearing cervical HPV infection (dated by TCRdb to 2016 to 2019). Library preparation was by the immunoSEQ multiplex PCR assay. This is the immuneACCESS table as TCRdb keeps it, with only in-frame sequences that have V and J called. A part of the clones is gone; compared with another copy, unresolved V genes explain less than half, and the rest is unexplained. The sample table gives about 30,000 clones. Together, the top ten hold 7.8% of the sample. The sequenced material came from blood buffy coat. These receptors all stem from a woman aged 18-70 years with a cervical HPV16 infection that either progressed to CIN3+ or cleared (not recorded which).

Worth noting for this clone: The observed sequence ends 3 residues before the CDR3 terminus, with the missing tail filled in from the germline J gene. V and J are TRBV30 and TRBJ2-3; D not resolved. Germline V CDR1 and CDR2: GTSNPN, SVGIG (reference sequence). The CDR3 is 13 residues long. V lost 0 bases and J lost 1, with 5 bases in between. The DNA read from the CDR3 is TGTGCCTGGAGTGTACAAGGCACAGATACG. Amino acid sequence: CAWSVQGTDT. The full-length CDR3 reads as CAWSVQGTDTQYF. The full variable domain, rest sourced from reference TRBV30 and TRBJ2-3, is SQTIHQWPATLVQPVGSPLSLECTVEGTSNPNLYWYRQAAGRGLQLLFYSVGIGQISSEVPQNLSASRPQDRQFILSSKKLLLSDSGFYLCAWSVQGTDTQYFGPGTRLTVL.

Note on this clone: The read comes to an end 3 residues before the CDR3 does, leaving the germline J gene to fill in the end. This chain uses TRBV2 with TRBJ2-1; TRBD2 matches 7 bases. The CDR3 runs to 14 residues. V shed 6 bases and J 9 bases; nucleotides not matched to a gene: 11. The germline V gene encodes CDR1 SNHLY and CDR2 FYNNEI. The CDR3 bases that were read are TGTGCCAGCAGGGGGAGCGGGACGGGGAGTGAG. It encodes CASRGSGTGSE. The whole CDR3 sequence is CASRGSGTGSEQFF.

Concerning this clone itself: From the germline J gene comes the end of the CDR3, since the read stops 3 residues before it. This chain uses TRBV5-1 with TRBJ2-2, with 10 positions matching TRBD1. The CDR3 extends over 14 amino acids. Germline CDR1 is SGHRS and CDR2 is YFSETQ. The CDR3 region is CASRGGQGNSPLFF. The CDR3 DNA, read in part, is TGCGCCAGCAGAGGGGGACAGGGGAATTCACCG.

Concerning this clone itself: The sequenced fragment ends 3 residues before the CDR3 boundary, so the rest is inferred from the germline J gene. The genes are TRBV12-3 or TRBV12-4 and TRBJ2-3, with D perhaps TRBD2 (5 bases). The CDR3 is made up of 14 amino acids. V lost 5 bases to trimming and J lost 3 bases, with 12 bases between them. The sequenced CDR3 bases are TGTGCCAGCAGTCTGGGGAAGCGGACAGATACG. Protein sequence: CASSLGKRTDT. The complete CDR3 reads CASSLGKRTDTQYF.

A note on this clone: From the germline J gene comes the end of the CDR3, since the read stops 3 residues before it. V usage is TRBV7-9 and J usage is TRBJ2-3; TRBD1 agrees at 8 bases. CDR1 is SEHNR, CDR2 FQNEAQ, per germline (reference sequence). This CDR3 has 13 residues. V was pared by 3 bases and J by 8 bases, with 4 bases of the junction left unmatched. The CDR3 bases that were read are TGTGCCAGCAGCTTCTCACAGGGGGGTACG. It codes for CASSFSQGGT. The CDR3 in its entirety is CASSFSQGGTQYF.

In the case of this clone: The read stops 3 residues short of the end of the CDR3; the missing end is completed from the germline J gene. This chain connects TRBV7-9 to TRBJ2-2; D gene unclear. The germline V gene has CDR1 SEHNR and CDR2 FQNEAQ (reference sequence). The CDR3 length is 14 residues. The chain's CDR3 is CASSKEATNEKLFF. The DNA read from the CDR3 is TGTGCCAGCAGCAAGGAAGCAACTAATGAAAAG.

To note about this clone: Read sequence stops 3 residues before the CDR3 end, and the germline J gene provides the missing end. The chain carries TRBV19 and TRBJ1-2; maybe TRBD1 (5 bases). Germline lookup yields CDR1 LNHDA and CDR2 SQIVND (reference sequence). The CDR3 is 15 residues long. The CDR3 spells CASSEGLNSYNDYTF. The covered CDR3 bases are TGTGCCAGTAGTGAGGGACTTAATTCCTACAATGAC.

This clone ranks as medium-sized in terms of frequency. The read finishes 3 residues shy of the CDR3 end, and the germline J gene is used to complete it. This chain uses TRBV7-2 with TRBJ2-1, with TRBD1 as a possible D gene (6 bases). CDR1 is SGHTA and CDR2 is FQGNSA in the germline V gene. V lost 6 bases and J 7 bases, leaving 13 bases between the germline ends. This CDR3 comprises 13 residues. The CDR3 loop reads CASSSVQGNEQFF. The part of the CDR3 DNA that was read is TGTGCCAGCAGTTCGGTTCAGGGGAATGAG.

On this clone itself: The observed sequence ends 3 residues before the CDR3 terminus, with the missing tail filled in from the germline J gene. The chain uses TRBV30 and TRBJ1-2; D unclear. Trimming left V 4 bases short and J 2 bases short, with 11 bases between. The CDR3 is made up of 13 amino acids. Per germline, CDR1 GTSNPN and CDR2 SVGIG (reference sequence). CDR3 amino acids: CAWNEDLNYGYTF. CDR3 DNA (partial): TGTGCCTGGAATGAAGACTTAAACTATGGC. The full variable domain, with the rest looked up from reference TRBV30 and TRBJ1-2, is SQTIHQWPATLVQPVGSPLSLECTVEGTSNPNLYWYRQAAGRGLQLLFYSVGIGQISSEVPQNLSASRPQDRQFILSSKKLLLSDSGFYLCAWNEDLNYGYTFGSGTRLTVV.

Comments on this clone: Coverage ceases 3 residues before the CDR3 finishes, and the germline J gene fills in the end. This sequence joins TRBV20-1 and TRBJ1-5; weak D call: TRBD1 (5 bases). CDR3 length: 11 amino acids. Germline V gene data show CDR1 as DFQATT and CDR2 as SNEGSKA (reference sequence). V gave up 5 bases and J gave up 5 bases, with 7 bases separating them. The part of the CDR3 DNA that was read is TGCAGTGCTCCCAGGGATCAGCCC. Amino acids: CSAPRDQP. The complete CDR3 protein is CSAPRDQPQHF.

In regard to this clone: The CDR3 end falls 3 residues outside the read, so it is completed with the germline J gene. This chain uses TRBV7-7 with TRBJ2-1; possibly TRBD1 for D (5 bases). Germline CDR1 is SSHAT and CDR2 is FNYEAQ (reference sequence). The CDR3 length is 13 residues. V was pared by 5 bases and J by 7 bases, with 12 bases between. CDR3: CASSPGWGNEQFF. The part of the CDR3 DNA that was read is TGTGCCAGCAGCCCAGGGTGGGGAAATGAG. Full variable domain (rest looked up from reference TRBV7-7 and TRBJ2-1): GAGVSQSPRYKVTKRGQDVTLRCDPISSHATLYWYQQALGQGPEFLTYFNYEAQPDKSGLPSDRFSAERPEGSISTLTIQRTEQRDSAMYRCASSPGWGNEQFFGPGTRLTVL.

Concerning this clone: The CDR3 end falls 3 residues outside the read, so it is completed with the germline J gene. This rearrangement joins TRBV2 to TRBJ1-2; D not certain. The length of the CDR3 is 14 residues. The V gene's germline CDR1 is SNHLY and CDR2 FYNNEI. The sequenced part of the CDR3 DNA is TGTGCCAGCAGTGAAGGTTTGCCCTTGGGCGGC. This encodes CASSEGLPLGG. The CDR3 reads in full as CASSEGLPLGGYTF.

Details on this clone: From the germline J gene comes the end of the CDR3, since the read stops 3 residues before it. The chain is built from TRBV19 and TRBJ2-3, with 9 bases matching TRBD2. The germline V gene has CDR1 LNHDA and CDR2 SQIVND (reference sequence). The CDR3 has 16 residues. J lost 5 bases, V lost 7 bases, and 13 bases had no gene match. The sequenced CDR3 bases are TGTGCCAGTAATCGTGGCGGGAGGGCCGAGGTAGATACG. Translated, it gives CASNRGGRAEVDT. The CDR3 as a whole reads CASNRGGRAEVDTQYF.

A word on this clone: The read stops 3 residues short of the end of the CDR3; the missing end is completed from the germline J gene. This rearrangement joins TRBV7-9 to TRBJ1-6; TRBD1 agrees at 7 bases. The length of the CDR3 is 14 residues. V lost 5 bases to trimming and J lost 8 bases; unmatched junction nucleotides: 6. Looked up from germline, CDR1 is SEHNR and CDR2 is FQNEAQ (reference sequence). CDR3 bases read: TGTGCCAGCAGCACCGGGACAGTTTATTCACCC. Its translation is CASSTGTVYSP. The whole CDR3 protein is CASSTGTVYSPLHF.

The sequenced CDR3 bases are TGTGCCAGCAGTGGCGACAGCTCCTACGAG. Translated: CASSGDSSYE. The entire CDR3 sequence reads CASSGDSSYEQYF. This chain joins TRBV28 and TRBJ2-7; perhaps TRBD1 as D (5 bases). Sequencing ends 3 residues short of the CDR3 end; the germline J gene provides the rest. V gave up 5 bases and J gave up 0 bases, with 8 bases separating them. This CDR3 region has 13 residues. CDR1 and CDR2 from the germline V gene are MDHEN and SYDVKM.

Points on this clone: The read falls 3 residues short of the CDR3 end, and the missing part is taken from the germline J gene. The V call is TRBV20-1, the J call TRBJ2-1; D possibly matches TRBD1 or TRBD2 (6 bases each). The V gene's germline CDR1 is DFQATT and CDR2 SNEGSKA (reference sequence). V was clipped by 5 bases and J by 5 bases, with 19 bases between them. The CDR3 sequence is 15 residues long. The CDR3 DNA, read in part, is TGCAGTGCTTCCTCAGGGGAGGTTTTCCACAATGAG. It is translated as CSASSGEVFHNE. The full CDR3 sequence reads CSASSGEVFHNEQFF.

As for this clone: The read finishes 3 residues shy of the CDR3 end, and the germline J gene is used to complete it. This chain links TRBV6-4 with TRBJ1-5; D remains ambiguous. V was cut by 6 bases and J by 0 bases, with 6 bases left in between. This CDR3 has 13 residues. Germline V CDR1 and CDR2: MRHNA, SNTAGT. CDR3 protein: CASSPGSNQPQHF. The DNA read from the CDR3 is TGTGCCAGCAGCCCGGGTAGCAATCAGCCC.

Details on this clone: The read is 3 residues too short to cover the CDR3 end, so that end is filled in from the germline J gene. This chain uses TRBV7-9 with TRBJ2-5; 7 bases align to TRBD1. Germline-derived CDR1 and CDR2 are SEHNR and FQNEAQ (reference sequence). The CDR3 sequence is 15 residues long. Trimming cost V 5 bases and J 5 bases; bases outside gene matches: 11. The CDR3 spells CASSTLQGIVETQYF. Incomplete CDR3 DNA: TGTGCCAGCAGCACCCTACAGGGGATCGTGGAGACC.

The CDR3 sequence: CASSILRGGETQYF. The covered CDR3 bases are TGTGCCAGTAGTATATTGAGGGGGGGAGAGACC. This sequence joins TRBV19 and TRBJ2-5; TRBD2 might be the D (7 bases). Read data end 3 residues before the CDR3 end; the end is taken from the germline J gene. Between the trimmed V and J ends, which lost 2 bases and 4 bases, there was a span of 11 bases. The CDR3 is 14 amino acids. Germline loops: CDR1 LNHDA, CDR2 SQIVND (reference sequence).

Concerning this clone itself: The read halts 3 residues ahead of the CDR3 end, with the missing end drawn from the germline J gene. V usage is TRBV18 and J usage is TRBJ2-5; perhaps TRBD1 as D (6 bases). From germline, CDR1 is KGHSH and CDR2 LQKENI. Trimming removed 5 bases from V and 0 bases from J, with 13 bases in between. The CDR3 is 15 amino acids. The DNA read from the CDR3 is TGTGCCAGCTCATCTACAGGGATGAACCAAGAGACC. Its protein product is CASSSTGMNQET. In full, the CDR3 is CASSSTGMNQETQYF.

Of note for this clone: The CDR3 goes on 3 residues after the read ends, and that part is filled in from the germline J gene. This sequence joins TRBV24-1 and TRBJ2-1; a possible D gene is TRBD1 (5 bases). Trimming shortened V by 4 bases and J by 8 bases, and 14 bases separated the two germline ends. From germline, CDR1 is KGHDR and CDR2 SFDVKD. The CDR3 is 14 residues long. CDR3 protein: CATSDGQSIDEQFF. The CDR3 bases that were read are TGTGCCACCAGTGACGGACAAAGCATCGATGAG.

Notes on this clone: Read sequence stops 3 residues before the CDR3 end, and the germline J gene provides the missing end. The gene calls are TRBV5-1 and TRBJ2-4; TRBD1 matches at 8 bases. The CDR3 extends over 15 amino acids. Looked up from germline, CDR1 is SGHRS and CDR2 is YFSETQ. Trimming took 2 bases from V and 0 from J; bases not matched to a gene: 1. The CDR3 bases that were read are TGCGCCAGCAGCTTTGGACAGGGAGCCAAAAACATT. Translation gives CASSFGQGAKNI. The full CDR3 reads CASSFGQGAKNIQYF.

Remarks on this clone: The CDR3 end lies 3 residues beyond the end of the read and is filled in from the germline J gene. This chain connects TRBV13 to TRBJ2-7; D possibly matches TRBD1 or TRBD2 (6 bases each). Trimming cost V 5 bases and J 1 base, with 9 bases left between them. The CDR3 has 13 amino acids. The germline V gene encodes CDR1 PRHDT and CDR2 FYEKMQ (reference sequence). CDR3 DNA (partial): TGTGCCAGCAGCACAGGGAGGTCCTACGAG. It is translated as CASSTGRSYE. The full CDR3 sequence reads CASSTGRSYEQYF.

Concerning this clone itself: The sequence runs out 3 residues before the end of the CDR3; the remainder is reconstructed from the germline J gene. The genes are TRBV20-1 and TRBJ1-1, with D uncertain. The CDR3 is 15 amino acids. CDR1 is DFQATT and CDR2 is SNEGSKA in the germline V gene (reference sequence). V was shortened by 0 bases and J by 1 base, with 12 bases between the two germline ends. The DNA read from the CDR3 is TGCAGTGCTAGAGATCCGAAGGCGGGGAACACTGAA. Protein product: CSARDPKAGNTE. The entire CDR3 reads CSARDPKAGNTEAFF.

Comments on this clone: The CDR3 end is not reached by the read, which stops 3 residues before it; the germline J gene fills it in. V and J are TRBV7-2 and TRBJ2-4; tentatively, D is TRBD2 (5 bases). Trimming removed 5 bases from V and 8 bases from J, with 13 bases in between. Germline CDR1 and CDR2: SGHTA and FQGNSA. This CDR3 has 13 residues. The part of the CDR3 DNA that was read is TGTGCCAGCAGCGCCCCCACGGGGTACATT. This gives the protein CASSAPTGYI. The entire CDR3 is CASSAPTGYIQYF.

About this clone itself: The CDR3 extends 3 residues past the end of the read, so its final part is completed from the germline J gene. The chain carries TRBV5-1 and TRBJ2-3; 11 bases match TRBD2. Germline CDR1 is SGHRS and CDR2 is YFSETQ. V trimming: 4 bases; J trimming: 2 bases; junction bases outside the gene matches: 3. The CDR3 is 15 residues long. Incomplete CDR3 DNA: TGCGCCAGCAGCACTAGCGGGAGTGACACAGATACG. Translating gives CASSTSGSDTDT. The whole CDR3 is CASSTSGSDTDTQYF.

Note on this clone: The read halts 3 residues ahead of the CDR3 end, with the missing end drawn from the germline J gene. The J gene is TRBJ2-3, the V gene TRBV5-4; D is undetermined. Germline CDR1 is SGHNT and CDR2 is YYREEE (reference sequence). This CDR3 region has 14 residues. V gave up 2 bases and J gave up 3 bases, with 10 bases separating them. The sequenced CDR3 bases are TGTGCCAGCAGCTTCAGGATTGGTACAGATACG. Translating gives CASSFRIGTDT. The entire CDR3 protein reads CASSFRIGTDTQYF.

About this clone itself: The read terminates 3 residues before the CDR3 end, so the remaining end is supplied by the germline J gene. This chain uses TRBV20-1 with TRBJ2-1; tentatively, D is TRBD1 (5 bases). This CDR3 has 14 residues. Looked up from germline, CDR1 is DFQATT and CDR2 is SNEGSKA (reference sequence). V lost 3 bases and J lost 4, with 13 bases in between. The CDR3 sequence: CSASRAGNYNEQFF. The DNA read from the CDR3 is TGCAGTGCTAGCAGGGCAGGTAATTACAATGAG.

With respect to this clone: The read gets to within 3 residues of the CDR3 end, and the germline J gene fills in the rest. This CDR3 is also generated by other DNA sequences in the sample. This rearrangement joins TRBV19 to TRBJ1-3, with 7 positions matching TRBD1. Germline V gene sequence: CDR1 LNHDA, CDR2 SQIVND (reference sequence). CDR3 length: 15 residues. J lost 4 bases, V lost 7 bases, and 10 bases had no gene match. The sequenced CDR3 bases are TGTGCCAGTAATCCGACAGGGTCAAGCGGAAACACC. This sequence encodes CASNPTGSSGNT. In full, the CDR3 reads CASNPTGSSGNTIYF.